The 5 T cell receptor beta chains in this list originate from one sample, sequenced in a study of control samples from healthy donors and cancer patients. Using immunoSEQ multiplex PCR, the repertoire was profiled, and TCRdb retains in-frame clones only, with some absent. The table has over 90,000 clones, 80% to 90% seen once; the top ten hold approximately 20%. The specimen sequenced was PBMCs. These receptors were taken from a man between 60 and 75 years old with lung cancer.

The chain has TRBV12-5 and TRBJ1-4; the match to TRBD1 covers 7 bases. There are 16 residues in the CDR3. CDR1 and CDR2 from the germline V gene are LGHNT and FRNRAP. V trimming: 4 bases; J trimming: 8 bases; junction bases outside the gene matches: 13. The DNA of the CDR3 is TGTGCTAGTGGTTCGTACAGGGGAGCGTTAGGGGAAAAACTGTTTTTT. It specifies CASGSYRGALGEKLFF.

The CDR3 protein is CASSFSRTDTQYF. The DNA for the CDR3 is TGCGCCAGCAGCTTTTCCAGGACAGATACGCAGTATTTT. The chain has TRBV5-1 and TRBJ2-3; D gene unclear. This CDR3 is built from 13 residues. Germline V gene sequence: CDR1 SGHRS, CDR2 YFSETQ. Trimming took 2 bases from V and 3 from J, leaving 7 bases between them. Full variable domain (outside the CDR3, taken from reference TRBV5-1 and TRBJ2-3): KAGVTQTPRYLIKTRGQQVTLSCSPISGHRSVSWYQQTPGQGLQFLFEYFSETQRNKGNFPGRFSGRQFSNSRSEMNVSTLELGDSALYLCASSFSRTDTQYFGPGTRLTVL.

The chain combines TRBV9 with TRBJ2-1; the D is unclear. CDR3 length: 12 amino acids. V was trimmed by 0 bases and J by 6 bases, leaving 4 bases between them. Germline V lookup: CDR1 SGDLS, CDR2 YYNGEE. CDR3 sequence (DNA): TGTGCCAGCAGCGTAGATTCCAATGAGCAGTTCTTC. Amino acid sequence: CASSVDSNEQFF. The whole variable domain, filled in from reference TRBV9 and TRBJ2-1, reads DSGVTQTPKHLITATGQRVTLRCSPRSGDLSVYWYQQSLDQGLQFLIQYYNGEERAKGNILERFSAQQFPDLHSELNLSSLELGDSALYFCASSVDSNEQFFGPGTRLTVL.

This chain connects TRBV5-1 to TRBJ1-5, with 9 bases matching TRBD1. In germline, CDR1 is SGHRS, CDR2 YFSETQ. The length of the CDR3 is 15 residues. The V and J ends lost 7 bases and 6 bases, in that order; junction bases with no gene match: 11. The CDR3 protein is CASSTTGGEGQPQHF. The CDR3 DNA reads TGCGCCAGCTCTACGACAGGGGGGGAAGGTCAGCCCCAGCATTTT.

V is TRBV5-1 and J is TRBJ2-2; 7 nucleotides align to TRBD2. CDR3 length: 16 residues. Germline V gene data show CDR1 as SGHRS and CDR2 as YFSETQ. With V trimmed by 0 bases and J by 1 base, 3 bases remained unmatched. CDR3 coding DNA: TGCGCCAGCAGCTTGGTTGCGGGGGTGAACACCGGGGAGCTGTTTTTT. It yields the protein CASSLVAGVNTGELFF.